Listed below are T cell receptor beta chains from one sample, sequenced in a study of blood T cell repertoires in COVID-19. Sequenced by immunoSEQ multiplex PCR; TCRdb stores in-frame clones only, minus some. The sample holds 50,000 to 75,000 clones, roughly 90% seen once. Sequenced material: peripheral blood. The receptors derive from a man between 60 and 70 years old with acute or convalescent COVID-19. CDR3s include the opening cysteine and the closing phenylalanine or tryptophan. Fields, in order: clone size, V gene, D gene, J gene, CDR3 protein, CDR3 DNA. D genes are given only for firm matches. Where a row states a size, it is once, few, many or the class of an expanded clone; other rows omit it.

once	TRBV25-1	TRBD1	TRBJ1-2	CASSEYPGQGGGYTF	TGTGCCAGCAGTGAATACCCGGGACAGGGGGGTGGCTACACCTTC
NA	TRBV9	TRBD1	TRBJ1-2	CASSDVVAGQHYNYGYTF	TGTGCCAGCAGCGATGTAGTAGCGGGACAGCATTATAACTATGGCTACACCTTC
NA	TRBV19	NA	TRBJ1-1	CASSIRGSEAFF	TGTGCCAGTAGTATCAGAGGCAGTGAAGCTTTCTTT
NA	TRBV15	NA	TRBJ1-6	CATRSDSPLHF	TGTGCCACCAGGTCAGATTCACCCCTCCACTTT
NA	TRBV9	NA	TRBJ2-7	CASSGTGTSGYEQYF	TGTGCCAGCAGCGGAACCGGGACATCGGGTTACGAGCAGTACTTC
NA	TRBV28	TRBD1	TRBJ1-2	CASSPAQQGTGGYTF	TGTGCCAGCAGTCCCGCCCAACAGGGGACGGGAGGCTACACCTTC
NA	TRBV9	TRBD2	TRBJ2-2	CASSGTSGGAGELFF	TGTGCCAGCAGCGGGACTAGCGGGGGGGCCGGGGAGCTGTTTTTT
NA	TRBV5-6	TRBD1	TRBJ1-2	CASSFRDRAYGYTF	TGTGCCAGCAGCTTCCGGGACAGGGCCTATGGCTACACCTTC
NA	TRBV15	NA	TRBJ1-6	CATSRNRDSPLHF	TGTGCCACCAGCAGAAACAGGGATTCACCCCTCCACTTT
NA	TRBV5-1	TRBD1	TRBJ1-3	CASSSTGLGNTIYF	TGCGCCAGCAGCTCGACAGGGCTTGGAAACACCATATATTTT
NA	TRBV6-5	TRBD1	TRBJ1-2	CASRRGQLNYGYTF	TGTGCCAGCAGACGGGGACAGTTAAACTATGGCTACACCTTC
once	TRBV27	NA	TRBJ2-1	CASSLRQYNEQFF	TGTGCCAGCAGTTTAAGACAGTACAATGAGCAGTTCTTC
NA	TRBV18	TRBD1	TRBJ1-5	CASSPFDRAGNQPQHF	TGTGCCAGCTCACCCTTTGACAGGGCCGGCAATCAGCCCCAGCATTTT
once	TRBV7-9	NA	TRBJ1-5	CASSLGGFNQPQHF	TGTGCCAGCAGCTTAGGCGGTTTCAATCAGCCCCAGCATTTT
NA	TRBV5-4	NA	TRBJ1-1	CASSSQDTEAFF	TGTGCCAGCAGCAGTCAGGACACTGAAGCTTTCTTT
NA	TRBV12-3/TRBV12-4	NA	TRBJ2-7	CASSLIGTHEQYF	TGTGCCAGCAGTTTGATCGGTACCCACGAGCAGTACTTC
NA	TRBV6-5	TRBD1	TRBJ2-7	CASTKQGAPYEQYF	TGTGCCAGCACTAAGCAGGGGGCACCCTACGAGCAGTACTTC
NA	TRBV30	NA	TRBJ2-2	CAWSWRGGVGELFF	TGTGCCTGGAGTTGGAGGGGGGGGGTCGGGGAGCTGTTTTTT
NA	TRBV9	NA	TRBJ1-1	CASSVRSGSAMNTEAFF	TGTGCCAGCAGCGTCCGGTCGGGGTCAGCCATGAACACTGAAGCTTTCTTT
NA	TRBV19	NA	TRBJ1-2	CASSIAWAGAATSYGYTF	TGTGCCAGTAGTATAGCGTGGGCAGGGGCCGCCACTAGCTATGGCTACACCTTC
NA	TRBV6-5	TRBD1	TRBJ1-6	CASSPDRGGSPLHF	TGTGCCAGCAGCCCCGACAGGGGGGGTTCACCCCTCCACTTT
once	TRBV4-1	NA	TRBJ1-1	CASSPPGNTEAFF	TGCGCCAGCAGCCCTCCAGGCAACACTGAAGCTTTCTTT
once	TRBV6-1	NA	TRBJ2-5	CASSEYVQYQETQYF	TGTGCCAGCAGTGAATACGTCCAGTACCAAGAGACCCAGTACTTC
NA	TRBV7-9	TRBD1	TRBJ1-2	CASSFSRGQGGYTF	TGTGCCAGCAGCTTTAGCAGGGGGCAAGGTGGCTACACCTTC
NA	TRBV3-1/TRBV3-2	NA	TRBJ2-2	CASSLRGHLPGELFF	TGTGCCAGCAGCCTACGCGGCCACTTACCCGGGGAGCTGTTTTTT
NA	TRBV5-1	NA	TRBJ1-4	CASSLIGGANEKLFF	TGCGCCAGCAGCTTGATCGGGGGGGCTAATGAAAAACTGTTTTTT
NA	TRBV5-4	NA	TRBJ2-3	CASSPEGGVSTDTQYF	TGTGCCAGCAGCCCCGAGGGCGGGGTTAGCACAGATACGCAGTATTTT
NA	TRBV5-4	NA	TRBJ1-1	CASRSQAARITEAFF	TGTGCCAGCAGATCACAGGCGGCGAGGATCACTGAAGCTTTCTTT
NA	TRBV19	TRBD1	TRBJ1-4	CASRLQGAGEKLFF	TGTGCCAGTAGGCTGCAGGGGGCTGGCGAAAAACTGTTTTTT
NA	TRBV7-9	NA	TRBJ2-7	CASSQTSYEQYF	TGTGCCAGCAGCCAAACTTCCTACGAGCAGTACTTC
once	TRBV29-1	NA	TRBJ1-2	CSVRDRYYGYTF	TGCAGTGTCCGAGACAGATACTATGGCTACACCTTC
once	TRBV3-1/TRBV3-2	NA	TRBJ1-4	CASSHAATGGKLFF	TGTGCCAGCAGCCACGCAGCTACTGGGGGGAAACTGTTTTTT
NA	TRBV6-4	TRBD1	TRBJ1-5	CASRGGVGQPQHF	TGTGCCAGCAGAGGGGGCGTGGGACAGCCCCAGCATTTT
once	TRBV7-6	NA	TRBJ2-1	CASSWGFGNEQFF	TGTGCCAGCAGCTGGGGCTTTGGGAATGAGCAGTTCTTC
NA	TRBV6-6	NA	TRBJ1-1	CASSSREAEAFF	TGTGCCAGCAGCTCGAGGGAGGCTGAAGCTTTCTTT
NA	TRBV30	NA	TRBJ1-2	CAWSVELPNYGYTF	TGTGCCTGGAGTGTAGAGCTACCAAACTATGGCTACACCTTC
NA	TRBV4-1	NA	TRBJ2-7	CASSQDGRYEQYF	TGCGCCAGCAGCCAAGATGGGAGATACGAGCAGTACTTC
NA	TRBV7-3	NA	TRBJ2-3	CASSLLAWDTQYF	TGTGCCAGCAGCTTACTAGCCTGGGATACGCAGTATTTT
NA	TRBV2	TRBD1	TRBJ2-2	CASSERTGRGTGELFF	TGTGCCAGCAGTGAAAGGACAGGAAGGGGGACCGGGGAGCTGTTTTTT
NA	TRBV5-1	NA	TRBJ2-3	CASCWWRGPSTDTQYF	TGCGCCAGCTGTTGGTGGCGGGGGCCTAGCACAGATACGCAGTATTTT
NA	TRBV15	NA	TRBJ2-1	CATSRAGLEGRYNEQFF	TGTGCCACCAGCAGAGCGGGACTGGAAGGAAGATACAATGAGCAGTTCTTC
NA	TRBV5-1	TRBD1	TRBJ2-2	CASSPRSGQGYTGELFF	TGCGCCAGCAGCCCTCGAAGTGGACAGGGATACACCGGGGAGCTGTTTTTT